One and the same sample provided the 18 T cell receptor beta chains below, sequenced in a study of graft-versus-host responses after intestinal transplantation. The antigens for these receptors are not known. Some clones are missing from TCRdb's copy, which holds only in-frame ones; the method was immunoSEQ multiplex PCR. The sample lists over 75,000 clones, 85% to 90% occurring once. The sequencing used unstimulated CD4+ T cells sorted from spleen or lymph node cells, collected before intestinal transplant. The receptors were sampled from a human donor who received an intestinal transplant.

This rearrangement joins TRBV4-2 to TRBJ2-1; 12 nucleotides align to TRBD2. CDR3 length: 17 residues. From germline, CDR1 is LGHNA and CDR2 YNFKEQ. Trimming cost V 0 bases and J 4 bases; bases outside gene matches: 4. The CDR3 loop is CASSQEVGLAGYNEQFF. CDR3 in DNA: TGTGCCAGCAGCCAAGAGGTGGGACTAGCGGGTTACAATGAGCAGTTCTTC.

The J gene is TRBJ1-3, the V gene TRBV2, with D perhaps matching TRBD1 (5 bases). V gave up 3 bases and J gave up 3 bases, with 9 bases separating them. CDR3 size: 14 residues. Germline V lookup: CDR1 SNHLY, CDR2 FYNNEI. CDR3 nucleotide sequence: TGTGCCAGCAGTGACCCGGGACTTGGAAACACCATATATTTT. Translating it yields CASSDPGLGNTIYF.

The genes are TRBV11-2 and TRBJ2-7; TRBD2 aligns across 9 bases. J was trimmed by 3 bases and V by 0 bases; bases with no gene match: 3. In germline, CDR1 is SGHAT, CDR2 FQNNGV. There are 15 residues in the CDR3. The CDR3 loop reads CASSLDSSGDYEQYF. The CDR3 coding sequence is TGTGCCAGCAGCTTAGATTCTAGCGGGGACTACGAGCAGTACTTC.

The chain joins TRBV5-4 to TRBJ2-1, with 7 bases matching TRBD2. Germline V gene lookup returns CDR1 SGHNT and CDR2 YYREEE (reference sequence). V lost 0 bases, J lost 7 bases, and 7 bases stayed unmatched. This CDR3 spans 15 amino acids. This CDR3 reads CASSLGLAEENEQFF. CDR3 DNA: TGTGCCAGCAGCTTGGGCCTAGCGGAGGAGAATGAGCAGTTCTTC. Filled out from reference TRBV5-4 and TRBJ2-1, the complete variable domain reads ETGVTQSPTHLIKTRGQQVTLRCSSQSGHNTVSWYQQALGQGPQFIFQYYREEENGRGNFPPRFSGLQFPNYSSELNVNALELDDSALYLCASSLGLAEENEQFFGPGTRLTVL.

For the CDR3, the DNA is TGTGCCAGCAGCCTTAGTTTGTACAATGAGCAGTTCTTC. This encodes CASSLSLYNEQFF. The chain uses TRBV5-6 and TRBJ2-1; D unresolved. The CDR3 spans 13 residues. V dropped 4 bases and J dropped 4 bases, with 9 bases sitting between them. Germline CDR1 reads SGHDT; CDR2 reads YYEEEE.

This clone appeared a single time. The chain has TRBV27 and TRBJ2-5; 16 bases match TRBD2. The CDR3 spans 18 residues. J lost 3 bases, V lost 4 bases, and 8 bases had no gene match. The germline gives CDR1 MNHEY, CDR2 SMNVEV (reference sequence). This CDR3 is CASSSAGTSGRVKETQYF. The DNA of the CDR3 is TGTGCCAGCAGTTCTGCCGGGACTAGCGGGAGGGTGAAAGAGACCCAGTACTTC.

The chain joins TRBV7-3 to TRBJ2-5; 7 nucleotides line up with TRBD2. Trimming cost V 5 bases and J 3 bases; bases outside gene matches: 12. Per the germline V gene, CDR1 is SGHTA and CDR2 is FQGTGA. The CDR3 consists of 16 residues. The CDR3 here is CASSLGLGGGEETQYF. DNA of the CDR3: TGTGCCAGCAGCCTCGGTCTTGGCGGGGGTGAAGAGACCCAGTACTTC.

The CDR3 loop reads CASSLVQNGELFF. The CDR3 bases are TGCGCCAGCAGCTTGGTACAGAACGGGGAGCTGTTTTTT. The chain has TRBV5-1 and TRBJ2-2; D uncertain. Trimming left V 0 bases short and J 7 bases short, with 7 bases between. Germline values: CDR1 SGHRS, CDR2 YFSETQ. The CDR3 is 13 amino acids.

The V gene is TRBV18, the J gene TRBJ1-2, with TRBD1 as a possible D gene (5 bases). The germline gives CDR1 KGHSH, CDR2 LQKENI. The CDR3 consists of 13 residues. The V and J ends lost 5 bases and 8 bases respectively, with 15 bases between them. The CDR3 is CASSSERTGGYTF. CDR3 in DNA: TGTGCCAGCTCATCCGAAAGAACAGGCGGCTACACCTTC.

The CDR3 region is CASSFLSGANVLTF. For the CDR3, the DNA is TGTGCCAGCAGTTTCTTATCGGGGGCCAACGTCCTGACTTTC. The V and J genes are TRBV27 and TRBJ2-6; D is uncertain. V lost 3 bases, J lost 4 bases, and 7 bases lay in between. The CDR3 is 14 residues long. Germline-derived CDR1 and CDR2 are MNHEY and SMNVEV (reference sequence).

The V and J genes are TRBV18 and TRBJ2-3, with TRBD1 matching 9 bases. CDR1 and CDR2 (germline): KGHSH, LQKENI. This CDR3 spans 14 amino acids. J lost 3 bases, V lost 2 bases, and 0 bases had no gene match. The CDR3 loop reads CASSPDRGTDTQYF. CDR3 sequence (DNA): TGTGCCAGCTCACCAGACAGGGGGACAGATACGCAGTATTTT.

This CDR3 is CASAGGGIQGGEQYF. The CDR3 coding sequence is TGTGCCAGCGCAGGCGGGGGGATCCAAGGAGGAGAGCAGTACTTC. V and J are TRBV28 and TRBJ2-7, with 8 nucleotides matching TRBD2. V lost 8 bases, J lost 7 bases, and 16 bases stayed unmatched. Germline values: CDR1 MDHEN, CDR2 SYDVKM. This CDR3 has 15 amino acids.

CDR3 sequence: CAIQGDVAETQYF. The CDR3 DNA follows: TGTGCCATCCAGGGTGACGTTGCAGAGACCCAGTACTTC. This chain joins TRBV25-1 and TRBJ2-5; weak D call: TRBD1 (5 bases). The germline V and J ends were trimmed by 10 bases and 4 bases, with 16 bases remaining between them. This CDR3 contains 13 residues. Germline V gene lookup returns CDR1 MGHDK and CDR2 SYGVNS. Looking up the rest from reference TRBV25-1 and TRBJ2-5 gives the full variable domain: EADIYQTPRYLVIGTGKKITLECSQTMGHDKMYWYQQDPGMELHLIHYSYGVNSTEKGDLSSESTVSRIRTEHFPLTLESARPSHTSQYLCAIQGDVAETQYFGPGTRLLVL.

The V and J genes are TRBV19 and TRBJ1-2, with D tentatively TRBD1 (5 bases). The CDR3 is 14 amino acids. CDR1 LNHDA and CDR2 SQIVND come from the germline V gene (reference sequence). The V gene lost 3 bases and the J gene lost 4 bases, with 12 bases spanning the gap. CDR3 DNA: TGTGCCAGTAGTATGATAGGGCAGGGCTATGGCTACACCTTC. Translating gives CASSMIGQGYGYTF. The whole variable domain, remainder taken from reference TRBV19 and TRBJ1-2, is DGGITQSPKYLFRKEGQNVTLSCEQNLNHDAMYWYRQDPGQGLRLIYYSQIVNDFQKGDIAEGYSVSREKKESFPLTVTSAQKNPTAFYLCASSMIGQGYGYTFGSGTRLTVV.

The rearrangement links TRBV19 to TRBJ1-5, with 8 bases identical to TRBD1. This CDR3 is 15 amino acids long. Unmatched junction bases numbered 5, after V lost 7 bases and J lost 0 bases. Germline values: CDR1 LNHDA, CDR2 SQIVND (reference sequence). The CDR3 loop reads CASTRDRNSNQPQHF. The CDR3 DNA reads TGTGCCAGTACCAGGGACAGGAATAGCAATCAGCCCCAGCATTTT.

In its sample, this clone was seen a few times. V is TRBV4-2 and J is TRBJ2-7, with 10 bases aligning to TRBD2. The V segment lost 0 bases and the J segment 2 bases; nucleotides outside the gene matches: 10. The CDR3 runs 18 residues. From germline, CDR1 is LGHNA and CDR2 YNFKEQ. CDR3 in DNA: TGTGCCAGCAGCCAAGACGTACAGACTAGCGGGTTTACCTACGAGCAGTACTTC. Amino acids: CASSQDVQTSGFTYEQYF.

This clone was seen a single time. The chain recombines TRBV11-2 with TRBJ1-1, with 9 bases fitting TRBD1. The CDR3 extends over 14 amino acids. After removal of 6 bases from V and 6 bases from J, the junction contained 8 bases not matched to a gene. Germline V gene data show CDR1 as SGHAT and CDR2 as FQNNGV. Here the CDR3 reads CASSRTGARAEAFF. The CDR3 DNA reads as TGTGCCAGCAGTCGGACAGGGGCGAGGGCTGAAGCTTTCTTT. Combining the CDR3 with reference TRBV11-2 and TRBJ1-1 gives the whole variable domain EAGVAQSPRYKIIEKRQSVAFWCNPISGHATLYWYQQILGQGPKLLIQFQNNGVVDDSQLPKDRFSAERLKGVDSTLKIQPAKLEDSAVYLCASSRTGARAEAFFGQGTRLTVV.

This clone was seen just once. The V gene is TRBV7-6, the J gene TRBJ2-3; 7 bases agree with TRBD2. The V segment lost 5 bases and the J segment 4 bases; nucleotides outside the gene matches: 3. Germline CDR1 and CDR2: SGHVS and FNYEAQ. The CDR3 covers 13 residues. The CDR3 loop is CASSPRGADTQYF. CDR3 nucleotides: TGTGCCAGCAGCCCCCGGGGGGCAGATACGCAGTATTTT. The variable domain in full, with the rest retrieved from reference TRBV7-6 and TRBJ2-3, is GAGVSQSPRYKVTKRGQDVALRCDPISGHVSLYWYRQALGQGPEFLTYFNYEAQQDKSGLPNDRFSAERPEGSISTLTIQRTEQRDSAMYRCASSPRGADTQYFGPGTRLTVL.